This T cell receptor (beta chain) was retrieved from a study of shared clonotypes between healthy human individuals. The CDR3 sequence is 13 residues long. Trimming removed 0 bases from V and 6 bases from J, with 8 bases in between. Germline lookup yields CDR1 MNHEY and CDR2 SVGAGI. Generated by immunoSEQ multiplex PCR, the TCRdb table keeps only in-frame clones and is missing some. The table shows nearly 2 million clones, with approximately 95% occurring only once. Naive CD8 cells were CD45RO-negative, positively selected for CCR7, excluding terminally differentiated effector memory CD45RA+ cells. Sample: naive CD8+ T cells sorted from blood. The sequence derives from a man younger than 30 in good health. The chain recombines TRBV6-5 with TRBJ1-2; D unresolved. The CDR3: CASSYSVRDGYTF. Written as DNA, the CDR3 is TGTGCCAGCAGTTACTCGGTTAGGGATGGCTACACCTTC.